This TCR beta chain was sequenced during a study of control samples from healthy donors and cancer patients. Profiled with immunoSEQ multiplex PCR; TCRdb holds only in-frame clones, not every one. This sample has approximately 100,000 clones, with 75% to 90% found just once. Germline lookup yields CDR1 LGHNT and CDR2 FRNRAP. The CDR3 runs to 15 residues. V lost 0 bases, J lost 9 bases, and 12 bases lay in between. Input material: blood. The V and J genes are TRBV12-5 and TRBJ1-6; perhaps TRBD1 as D (5 bases). This clonotype was obtained from a woman in her forties or fifties in good health. The CDR3 DNA sequence: TGTGCTAGTGGTTTGGTAACGGGACTGAGTTCACCCCTCCACTTT. Translation: CASGLVTGLSSPLHF.